One T cell receptor beta chain is described in this entry. This clone was picked up one time. Its antigen specificity is not known. Base-call qualities are not available, and no considerably larger clone is one nucleotide away. This sample stems from a study of blood T cell repertoires in COVID-19 (dated by TCRdb to the early 2020s). Background on the whole study: The collaborator samples originated in the United States, Italy and Spain and spanned the acute and convalescent phases of COVID-19. The sample metadata nearly always contained a de-identified subject ID, COVID-19 status, age in years and sex. The material from the prospective study consisted of cDNA or gDNA derived from T cells, B-cell-depleted T cells, or PBMCs. Samples came from the ongoing ImmuneRACE study (first 160 participants) plus 1,254 subjects from 6 global collaborators. The repertoires were released in a freely available public database intended as a resource for research on the immune response to SARS-CoV-2. Subjects who had been exposed to COVID-19, were actively infected with it, or had recovered from it provided the deeply sampled blood TCRbeta repertoires that made up the dataset. Where available, HLA class I and class II types were obtained from metadata supplied by the sample provider rather than from assay-based typing. General findings and caveats noted by the study authors: Clinical and demographic metadata were provided uncurated, with the amount varying by source and participant.

The immunoSEQ Assay, a bias-controlled multiplex PCR, was used to amplify TCRbeta CDR3 regions from genomic DNA. Turning to the authors' computational methods: Within the assay, amplification of reference gene primers was used to estimate how many nucleated cells each sample contained. Sequence reads were collapsed and filtered to measure the absolute abundance of every unique TCRbeta CDR3 rearrangement. For each sample, productive Simpson clonality was calculated as the square root of Simpson's diversity index over productive rearrangements. This immuneACCESS table, as held by TCRdb, lists in-frame sequences with V and J called but not all clones. Of the missing ones, under half trace to an unresolved V gene in checked studies; the others have no known cause. V, J and clone size derive from that table, while D and trimming were established from the DNA sequence. Within this sample are fewer than 200,000 clones, with 75% to 95% of them counted one time only. Together, the top ten hold 0.53% of the sample.

Collaborating institutions collected whole blood in K2EDTA tubes following their own protocols. For TCRbeta analysis, collaborator samples were shipped as frozen whole blood, as isolated PBMCs, or as DNA extracted from either sample type. Sequenced: peripheral blood. The origin of this receptor is a man aged 45-65 years with acute or convalescent COVID-19.

The DNA reads TGTGCCAGCAGCACTGGGAGGGGAGAGACCCAGTACTTC. Its coded protein is CASSTGRGETQYF. This sequence uses TRBV3-1 (or the pseudogene TRBV3-2) and TRBJ2-5, and 7 bases in between align with TRBD2. V ends up 5 bases short and J 4 bases short, with an unmatched junction base count of 4. Including the terminal cysteine and phenylalanine, the CDR3 comprises 13 residues. Only the CDR3 DNA is retained, 39 bases long and in frame from the first base. CDR1 is given as LGHDT and CDR2 as YNNKEL, both from the germline V gene (reference sequence).